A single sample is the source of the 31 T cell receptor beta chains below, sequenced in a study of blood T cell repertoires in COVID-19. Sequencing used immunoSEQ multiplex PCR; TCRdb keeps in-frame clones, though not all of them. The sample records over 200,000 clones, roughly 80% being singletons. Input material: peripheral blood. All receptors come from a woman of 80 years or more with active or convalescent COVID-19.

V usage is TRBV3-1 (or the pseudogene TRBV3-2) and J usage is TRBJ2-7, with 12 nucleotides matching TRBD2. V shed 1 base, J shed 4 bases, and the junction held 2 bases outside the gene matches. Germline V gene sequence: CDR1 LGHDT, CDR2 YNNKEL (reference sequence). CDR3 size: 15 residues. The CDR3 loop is CASSQALAGGYEQYF. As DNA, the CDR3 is TGTGCCAGCAGCCAAGCTCTAGCGGGGGGGTACGAGCAGTACTTC.

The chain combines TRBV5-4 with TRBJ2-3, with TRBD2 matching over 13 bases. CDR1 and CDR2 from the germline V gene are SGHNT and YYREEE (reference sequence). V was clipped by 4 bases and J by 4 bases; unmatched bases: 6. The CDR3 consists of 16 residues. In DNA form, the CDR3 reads TGTGCCAGCAGCACCGGACTAGCGGGAGACGCAGATACGCAGTATTTT. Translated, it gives CASSTGLAGDADTQYF.

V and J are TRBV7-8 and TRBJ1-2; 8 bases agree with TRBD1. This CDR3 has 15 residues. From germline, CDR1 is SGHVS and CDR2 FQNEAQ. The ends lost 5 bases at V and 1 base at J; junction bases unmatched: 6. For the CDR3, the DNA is TGTGCCAGCAGCCCAAGACAGGGGAGTAACTATGGCTACACCTTC. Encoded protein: CASSPRQGSNYGYTF.

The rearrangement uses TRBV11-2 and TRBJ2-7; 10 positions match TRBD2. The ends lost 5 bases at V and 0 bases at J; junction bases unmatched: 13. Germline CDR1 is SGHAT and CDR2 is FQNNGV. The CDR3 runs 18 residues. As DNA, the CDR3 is TGTGCCAGCAGCGTAAACTTACCAGCTAGCGGGAGCTCCTACGAGCAGTACTTC. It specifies CASSVNLPASGSSYEQYF.

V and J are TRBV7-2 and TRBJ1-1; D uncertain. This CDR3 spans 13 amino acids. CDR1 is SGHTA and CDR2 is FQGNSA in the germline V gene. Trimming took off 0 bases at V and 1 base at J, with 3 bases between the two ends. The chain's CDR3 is CASSLARNTEAFF. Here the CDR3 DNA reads TGTGCCAGCAGCTTAGCGAGGAACACTGAAGCTTTCTTT.

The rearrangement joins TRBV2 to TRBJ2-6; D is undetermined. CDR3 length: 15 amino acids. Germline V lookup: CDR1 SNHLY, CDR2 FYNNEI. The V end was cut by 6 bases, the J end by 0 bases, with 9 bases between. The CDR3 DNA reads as TGTGCCAGCAGCGCCTCCAGCTCTGGGGCCAACGTCCTGACTTTC. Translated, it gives CASSASSSGANVLTF.

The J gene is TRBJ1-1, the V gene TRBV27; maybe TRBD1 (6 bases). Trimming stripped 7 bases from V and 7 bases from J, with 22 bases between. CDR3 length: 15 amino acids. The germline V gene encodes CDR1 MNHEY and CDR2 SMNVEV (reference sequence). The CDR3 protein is CASTGQFSWGGEAFF. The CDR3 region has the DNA TGTGCCAGCACAGGACAGTTCTCCTGGGGGGGTGAAGCTTTCTTT.

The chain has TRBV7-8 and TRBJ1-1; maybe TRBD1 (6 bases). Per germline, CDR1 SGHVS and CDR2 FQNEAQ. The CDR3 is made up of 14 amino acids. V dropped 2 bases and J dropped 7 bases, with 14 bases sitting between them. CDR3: CASSLTGQIFEAFF. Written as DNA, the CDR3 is TGTGCCAGCAGCTTAACCGGACAGATATTTGAAGCTTTCTTT.

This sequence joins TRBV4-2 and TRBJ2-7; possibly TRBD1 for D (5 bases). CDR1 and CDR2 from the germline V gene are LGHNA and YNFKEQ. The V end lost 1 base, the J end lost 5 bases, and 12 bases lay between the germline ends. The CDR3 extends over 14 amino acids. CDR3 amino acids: CASSQGDSRNEQYF. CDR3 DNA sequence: TGTGCCAGCAGCCAAGGAGACAGCCGGAACGAGCAGTACTTC.

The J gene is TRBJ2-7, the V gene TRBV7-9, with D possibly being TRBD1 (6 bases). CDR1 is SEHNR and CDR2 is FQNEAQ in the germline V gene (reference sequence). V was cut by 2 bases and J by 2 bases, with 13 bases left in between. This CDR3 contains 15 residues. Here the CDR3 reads CASSLFPGQTYEQYF. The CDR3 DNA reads TGTGCCAGCAGCTTATTTCCCGGACAGACCTACGAGCAGTACTTC.

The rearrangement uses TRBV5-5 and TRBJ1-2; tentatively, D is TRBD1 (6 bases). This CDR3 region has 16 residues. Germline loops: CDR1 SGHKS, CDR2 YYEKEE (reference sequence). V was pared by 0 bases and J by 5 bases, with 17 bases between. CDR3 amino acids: CASSLDVWSGEYGYTF. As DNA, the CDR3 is TGTGCCAGCAGCTTGGATGTCTGGTCAGGGGAATATGGCTACACCTTC.

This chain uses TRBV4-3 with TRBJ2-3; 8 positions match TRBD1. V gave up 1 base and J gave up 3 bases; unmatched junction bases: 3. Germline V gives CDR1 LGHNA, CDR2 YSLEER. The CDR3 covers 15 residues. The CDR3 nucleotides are TGCGCCAGCAGCCAAGGACAGGGGAGTACAGATACGCAGTATTTT. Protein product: CASSQGQGSTDTQYF.

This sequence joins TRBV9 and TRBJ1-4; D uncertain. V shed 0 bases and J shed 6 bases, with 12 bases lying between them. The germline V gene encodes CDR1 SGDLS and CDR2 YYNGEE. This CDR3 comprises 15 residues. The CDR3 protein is CASSVAPGRDEKLFF. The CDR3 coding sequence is TGTGCCAGCAGCGTAGCCCCGGGTCGGGATGAAAAACTGTTTTTT. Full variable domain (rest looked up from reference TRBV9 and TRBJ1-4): DSGVTQTPKHLITATGQRVTLRCSPRSGDLSVYWYQQSLDQGLQFLIQYYNGEERAKGNILERFSAQQFPDLHSELNLSSLELGDSALYFCASSVAPGRDEKLFFGSGTQLSVL.

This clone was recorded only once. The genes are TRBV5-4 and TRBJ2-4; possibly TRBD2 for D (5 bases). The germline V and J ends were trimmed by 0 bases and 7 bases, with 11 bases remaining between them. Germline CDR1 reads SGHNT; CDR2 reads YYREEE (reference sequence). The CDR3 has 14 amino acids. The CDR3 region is CASSLERTANIQYF. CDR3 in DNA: TGTGCCAGCAGCTTGGAAAGGACTGCGAACATTCAGTACTTC. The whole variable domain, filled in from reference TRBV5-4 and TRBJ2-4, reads ETGVTQSPTHLIKTRGQQVTLRCSSQSGHNTVSWYQQALGQGPQFIFQYYREEENGRGNFPPRFSGLQFPNYSSELNVNALELDDSALYLCASSLERTANIQYFGAGTRLSVL.

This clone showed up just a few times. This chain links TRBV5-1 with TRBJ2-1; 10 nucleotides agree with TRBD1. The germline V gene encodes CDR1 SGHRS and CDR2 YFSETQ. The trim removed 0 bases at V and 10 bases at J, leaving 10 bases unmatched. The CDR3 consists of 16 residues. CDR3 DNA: TGCGCCAGCAGCTTGGGGGGACAGGGGCCCCTCTTGGAGCAGTTCTTC. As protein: CASSLGGQGPLLEQFF. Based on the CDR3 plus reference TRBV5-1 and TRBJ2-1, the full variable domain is KAGVTQTPRYLIKTRGQQVTLSCSPISGHRSVSWYQQTPGQGLQFLFEYFSETQRNKGNFPGRFSGRQFSNSRSEMNVSTLELGDSALYLCASSLGGQGPLLEQFFGPGTRLTVL.

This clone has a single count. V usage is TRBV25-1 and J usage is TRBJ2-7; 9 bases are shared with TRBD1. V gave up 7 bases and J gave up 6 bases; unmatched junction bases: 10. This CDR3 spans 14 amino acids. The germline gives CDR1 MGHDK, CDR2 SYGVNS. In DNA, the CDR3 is TGTGCCAGCACCCAGGGACAGGGAATGTCCGAGCAGTACTTC. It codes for CASTQGQGMSEQYF.

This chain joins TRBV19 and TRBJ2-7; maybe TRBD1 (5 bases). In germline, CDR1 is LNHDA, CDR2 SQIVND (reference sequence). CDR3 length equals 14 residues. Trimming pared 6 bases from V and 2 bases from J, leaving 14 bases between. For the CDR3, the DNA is TGTGCCAGTAGGGCCCAGACAGCGACCTACGAGCAGTACTTC. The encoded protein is CASRAQTATYEQYF.

The CDR3 spells CASSYPGLVERDEQFF. In DNA form, the CDR3 reads TGTGCCAGCAGCTATCCGGGACTAGTTGAACGCGATGAGCAGTTCTTC. This chain links TRBV11-3 with TRBJ2-1; 8 bases are shared with TRBD2. Germline trimming cut 4 bases from V and 8 bases from J; bases unmatched to any gene: 13. This CDR3 is 16 amino acids long. Germline assignment: CDR1 SGHNT and CDR2 YENEEA.

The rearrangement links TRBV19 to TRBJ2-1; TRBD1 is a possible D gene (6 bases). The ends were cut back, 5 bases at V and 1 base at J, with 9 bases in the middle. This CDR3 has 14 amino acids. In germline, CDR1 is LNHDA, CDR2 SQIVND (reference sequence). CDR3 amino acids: CASSPGVSYNEQFF. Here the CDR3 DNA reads TGTGCCAGTAGTCCAGGGGTATCCTACAATGAGCAGTTCTTC.

The CDR3 loop reads CSVQGNGVEKLFF. DNA of the CDR3: TGCAGCGTCCAGGGTAACGGAGTTGAAAAACTGTTTTTT. This sequence joins TRBV29-1 and TRBJ1-4; perhaps TRBD1 as D (5 bases). The V end lost 6 bases, the J end lost 7 bases, and 15 bases lay between the germline ends. There are 13 residues in the CDR3. Germline CDR1 reads SQVTM; CDR2 reads ANQGSEA.

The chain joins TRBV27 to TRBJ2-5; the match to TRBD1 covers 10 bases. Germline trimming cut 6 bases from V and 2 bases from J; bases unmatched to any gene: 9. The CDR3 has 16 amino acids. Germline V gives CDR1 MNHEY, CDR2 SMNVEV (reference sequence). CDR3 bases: TGTGCCAGCAGCTCTGGACAGGGGGGAATTCAAGAGACCCAGTACTTC. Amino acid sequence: CASSSGQGGIQETQYF.

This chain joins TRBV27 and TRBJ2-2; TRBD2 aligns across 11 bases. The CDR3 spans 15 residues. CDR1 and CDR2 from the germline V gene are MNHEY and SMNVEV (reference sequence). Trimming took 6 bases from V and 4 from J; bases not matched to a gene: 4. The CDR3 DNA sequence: TGTGCCAGCAGCCGTAGCGGGAGGGCCACCGGGGAGCTGTTTTTT. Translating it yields CASSRSGRATGELFF.

The CDR3 DNA reads as TGTGCCAGCAGCGTAGAGGGACTAGCGGGAGGAAAAACAGATACGCAGTATTTT. Its translation is CASSVEGLAGGKTDTQYF. J is TRBJ2-3 and V is TRBV9; TRBD2 agrees at 15 bases. With 0 bases clipped from V and 3 bases from J, the junction kept 5 bases outside the gene matches. This CDR3 region has 18 residues. CDR1 SGDLS and CDR2 YYNGEE come from the germline V gene.

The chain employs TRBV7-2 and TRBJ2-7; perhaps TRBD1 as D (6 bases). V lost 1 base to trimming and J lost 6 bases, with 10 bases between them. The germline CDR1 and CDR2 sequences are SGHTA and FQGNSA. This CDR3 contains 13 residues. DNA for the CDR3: TGTGCCAGCAGCTTAGTAAACAGGGTCGAGCAGTACTTC. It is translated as CASSLVNRVEQYF.

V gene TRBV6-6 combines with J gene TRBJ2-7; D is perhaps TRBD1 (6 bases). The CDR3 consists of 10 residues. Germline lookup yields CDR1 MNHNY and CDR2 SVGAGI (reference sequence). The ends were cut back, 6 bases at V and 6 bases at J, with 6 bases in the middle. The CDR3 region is CASRGGEQYF. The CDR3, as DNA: TGTGCCAGCAGAGGGGGCGAGCAGTACTTC.

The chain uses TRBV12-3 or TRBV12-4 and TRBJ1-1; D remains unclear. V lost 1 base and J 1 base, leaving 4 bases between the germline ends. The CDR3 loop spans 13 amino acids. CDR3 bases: TGTGCCAGCAGTTTAGTAGAGAACACTGAAGCTTTCTTT. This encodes CASSLVENTEAFF.

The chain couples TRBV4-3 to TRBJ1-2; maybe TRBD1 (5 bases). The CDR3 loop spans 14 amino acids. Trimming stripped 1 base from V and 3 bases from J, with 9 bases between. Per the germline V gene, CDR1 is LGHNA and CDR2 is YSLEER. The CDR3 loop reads CASSQVRGDYGYTF. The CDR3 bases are TGCGCCAGCAGCCAAGTTCGGGGGGACTATGGCTACACCTTC.

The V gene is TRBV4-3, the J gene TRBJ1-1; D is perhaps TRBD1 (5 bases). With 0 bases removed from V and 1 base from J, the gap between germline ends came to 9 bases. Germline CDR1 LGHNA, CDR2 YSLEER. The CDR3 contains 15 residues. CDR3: CASSQDWGGNTEAFF. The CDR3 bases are TGCGCCAGCAGCCAAGATTGGGGGGGGAACACTGAAGCTTTCTTT.

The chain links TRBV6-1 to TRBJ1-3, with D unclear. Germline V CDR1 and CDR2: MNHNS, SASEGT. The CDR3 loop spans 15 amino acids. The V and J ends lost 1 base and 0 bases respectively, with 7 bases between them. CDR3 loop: CASSEVGFSGNTIYF. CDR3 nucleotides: TGTGCCAGCAGTGAAGTCGGGTTCTCTGGAAACACCATATATTTT.

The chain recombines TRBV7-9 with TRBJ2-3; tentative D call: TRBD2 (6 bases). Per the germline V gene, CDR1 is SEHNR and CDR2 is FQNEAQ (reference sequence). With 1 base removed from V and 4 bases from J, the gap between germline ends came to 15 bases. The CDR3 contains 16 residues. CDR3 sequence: CASSLVGLEGADTQYF. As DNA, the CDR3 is TGTGCCAGCAGCTTAGTGGGACTGGAGGGAGCAGATACGCAGTATTTT.

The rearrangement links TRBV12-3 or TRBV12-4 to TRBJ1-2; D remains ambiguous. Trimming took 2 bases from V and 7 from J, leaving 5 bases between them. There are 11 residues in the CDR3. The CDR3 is CASSLSLGYTF. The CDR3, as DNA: TGTGCCAGCAGTTTAAGCCTTGGCTACACCTTC.